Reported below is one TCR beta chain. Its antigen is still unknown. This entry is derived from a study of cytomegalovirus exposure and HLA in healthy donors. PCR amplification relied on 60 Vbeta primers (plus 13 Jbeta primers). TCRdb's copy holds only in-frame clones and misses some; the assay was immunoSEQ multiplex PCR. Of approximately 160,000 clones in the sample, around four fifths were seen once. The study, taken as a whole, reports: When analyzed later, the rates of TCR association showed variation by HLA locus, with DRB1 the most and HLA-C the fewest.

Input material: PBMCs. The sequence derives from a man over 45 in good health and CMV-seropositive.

Written as DNA, the CDR3 is TGTGCCAGCAGTTCCGACAGGAAGCCCTACGAGCAGTACTTC. It translates to CASSSDRKPYEQYF. V usage is TRBV6-5 and J usage is TRBJ2-7; D is perhaps TRBD1 (6 bases). Germline lookup yields CDR1 MNHEY and CDR2 SVGAGI. The CDR3 totals 14 residues. The germline V and J ends were trimmed by 4 bases and 2 bases, with 12 bases remaining between them.